A single TCR beta chain is shown here with its context. The germline V gene has CDR1 SGHTS and CDR2 YDEGEE. This CDR3 is built from 16 residues. Trimming shortened V by 0 bases and J by 2 bases, and 15 bases separated the two germline ends. These data belong to a study of T cells in tuberculosis. Sequencing used immunoSEQ multiplex PCR; TCRdb keeps in-frame clones, though not all of them. Among around 33,000 clones listed, roughly 93% were seen once. Time point here: new active TB diagnosis, blood taken before or within 7 days of starting treatment. V is TRBV5-8 and J is TRBJ2-7, with TRBD1 as a possible D gene (5 bases). The sample consisted of PBMCs, taken at tuberculosis diagnosis. The receptor's source is an adult with tuberculosis. The CDR3: CASSLARVSPPYEQYF. CDR3 nucleotide sequence: TGTGCCAGCAGCTTGGCCAGGGTGTCCCCACCCTACGAGCAGTACTTC.